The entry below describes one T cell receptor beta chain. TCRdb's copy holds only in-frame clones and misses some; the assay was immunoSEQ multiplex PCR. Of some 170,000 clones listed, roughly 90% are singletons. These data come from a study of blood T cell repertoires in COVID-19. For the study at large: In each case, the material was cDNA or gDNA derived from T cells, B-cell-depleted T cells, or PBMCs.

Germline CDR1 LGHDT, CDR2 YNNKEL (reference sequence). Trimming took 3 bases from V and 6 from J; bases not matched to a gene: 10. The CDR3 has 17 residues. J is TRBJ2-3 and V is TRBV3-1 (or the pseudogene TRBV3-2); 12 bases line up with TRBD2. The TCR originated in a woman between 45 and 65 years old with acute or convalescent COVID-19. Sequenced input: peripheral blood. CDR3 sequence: CASSHLTLAGGMDTQYF. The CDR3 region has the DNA TGTGCCAGCAGCCATCTCACACTAGCGGGGGGCATGGATACGCAGTATTTT.